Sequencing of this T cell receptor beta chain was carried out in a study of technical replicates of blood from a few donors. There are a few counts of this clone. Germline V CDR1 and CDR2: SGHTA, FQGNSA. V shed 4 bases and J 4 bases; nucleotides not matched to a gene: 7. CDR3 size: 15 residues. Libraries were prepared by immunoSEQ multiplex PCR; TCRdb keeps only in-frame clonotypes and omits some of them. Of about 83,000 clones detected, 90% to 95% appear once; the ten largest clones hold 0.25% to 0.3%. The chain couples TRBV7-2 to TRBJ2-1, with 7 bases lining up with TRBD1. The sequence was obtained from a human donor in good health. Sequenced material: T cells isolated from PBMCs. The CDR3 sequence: CASSSGQASYNEQFF. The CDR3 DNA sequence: TGTGCCAGCAGCTCCGGACAGGCCTCGTACAATGAGCAGTTCTTC.